One and the same sample provided the 17 T cell receptor beta chains below, sequenced in a study of identifying expanded T cells in peripheral blood (dated by TCRdb to between 2018 and 2021). The library was generated by the immunoSEQ multiplex PCR assay. TCRdb obtained this table from immuneACCESS and retained in-frame rearrangements with V and J assigned. These tables miss some clones; where compared with another copy, unresolved V genes account for less than half of the shortfall, and the remainder is unexplained. The sample table shows about 94,000 clones, and approximately 88% are seen once. The ten largest clones represent 5.5% to 6% of the sample. Sequenced material: blood. The origin of the receptors is a person aged 18 to 69 in good health.

This chain uses TRBV30 with TRBJ2-5; D gene ambiguous. V lost 2 bases, J lost 2 bases, and 12 bases lay in between. The CDR3 is 14 amino acids. Looked up from germline, CDR1 is GTSNPN and CDR2 is SVGIG (reference sequence). CDR3 amino acids: CAWSLDGYQETQYF. Written as DNA, the CDR3 is TGTGCCTGGAGTTTGGACGGTTATCAAGAGACCCAGTACTTC.

This chain links TRBV2 with TRBJ2-1; possible D gene TRBD1, 6 bases. V was trimmed by 6 bases and J by 6 bases, leaving 24 bases between them. Germline CDR1 SNHLY, CDR2 FYNNEI. This CDR3 comprises 17 residues. The CDR3 sequence is CASRHFSVMTGINEQFF. The CDR3 DNA reads as TGTGCCAGCAGACACTTTTCGGTAATGACAGGAATCAATGAGCAGTTCTTC.

This clone was found once. This sequence joins TRBV11-3 and TRBJ1-1; D is unresolved. V was pared by 1 base and J by 0 bases, with 9 bases between. The length of the CDR3 is 15 residues. CDR1 is SGHNT, CDR2 YENEEA, per germline. The CDR3 sequence is CASSLVGFMNTEAFF. For the CDR3, the DNA is TGTGCCAGCAGCTTAGTTGGATTTATGAACACTGAAGCTTTCTTT.

The V gene is TRBV7-2, the J gene TRBJ2-7; D is uncertain. The CDR3 extends over 13 amino acids. Germline CDR1 is SGHTA and CDR2 is FQGNSA. V was clipped by 5 bases and J by 5 bases, with 13 bases between them. The CDR3 protein is CASSPSSADEQYF. DNA of the CDR3: TGTGCCAGCAGCCCTTCAAGTGCGGACGAGCAGTACTTC.

The chain combines TRBV18 with TRBJ2-4, with 9 bases that match TRBD1. This CDR3 spans 15 amino acids. Germline V gene lookup returns CDR1 KGHSH and CDR2 LQKENI. V lost 5 bases and J lost 3; bases outside the gene matches: 5. The CDR3 DNA sequence: TGTGCCAGCTCAAGGACAGGGGTAGGCAAAAACATTCAGTACTTC. This codes for CASSRTGVGKNIQYF.

V is TRBV6-1 and J is TRBJ2-7; a possible D gene is TRBD2 (6 bases). V lost 3 bases to trimming and J lost 0 bases, with 12 bases between them. The CDR3 has 15 amino acids. Looked up from germline, CDR1 is MNHNS and CDR2 is SASEGT. CDR3 coding DNA: TGTGCCAGCAGTGATCCGGGACTCCACTCCTACGAGCAGTACTTC. This encodes CASSDPGLHSYEQYF.

The chain links TRBV10-3 to TRBJ2-5, with TRBD2 identical over 12 bases. CDR3 length: 14 residues. With V trimmed by 8 bases and J by 9 bases, 10 bases remained unmatched. In germline, CDR1 is ENHRY, CDR2 SYGVKD. The DNA of the CDR3 is TGTGCCATCGCTTGGGCTAGCGGGGGGGAGGCCCAGTACTTC. It codes for CAIAWASGGEAQYF.

Sample share makes this clone medium-sized. The chain joins TRBV4-1 to TRBJ1-1, with D tentatively TRBD1 (6 bases). Looked up from germline, CDR1 is MGHRA and CDR2 is YSYEKL. The V end lost 3 bases, the J end lost 5 bases, and 16 bases lay between the germline ends. This CDR3 is built from 15 residues. The CDR3: CASSHPTGRGTEAFF. The CDR3 DNA reads as TGCGCCAGCAGCCACCCGACGGGCAGGGGTACTGAAGCTTTCTTT.

The chain carries TRBV5-1 and TRBJ2-1, with D perhaps TRBD1 or TRBD2 (5 bases each). CDR1 and CDR2 from the germline V gene are SGHRS and YFSETQ. The CDR3 consists of 15 residues. Trimming cost V 4 bases and J 3 bases, with 14 bases left between them. The CDR3 sequence is CASSDGTANYNEQFF. The DNA for the CDR3 is TGCGCCAGCAGCGACGGGACGGCGAACTACAATGAGCAGTTCTTC.

CDR3 nucleotide sequence: TGTGCCAGCACGCCAACCTCGGGGTCTTACAATGAGCAGTTCTTC. Translating it yields CASTPTSGSYNEQFF. This chain joins TRBV5-5 and TRBJ2-1; tentative D call: TRBD2 (5 bases). Trimming shortened V by 6 bases and J by 4 bases, and 17 bases separated the two germline ends. Germline V gives CDR1 SGHKS, CDR2 YYEKEE (reference sequence). The CDR3 has 15 amino acids.

The table lists this clone with a count of one. This chain links TRBV19 with TRBJ2-7, with D maybe TRBD2 (5 bases). Trimming took 7 bases from V and 9 from J, leaving 37 bases between them. Germline CDR1 LNHDA, CDR2 SQIVND (reference sequence). The CDR3 length is 19 residues. This chain's CDR3 is CASKSGPRRAFPFVLWQYF. The CDR3 coding sequence is TGTGCCAGTAAATCGGGTCCGCGGCGGGCGTTCCCCTTTGTGCTTTGGCAGTACTTC. The variable domain in full, with the rest retrieved from reference TRBV19 and TRBJ2-7, is DGGITQSPKYLFRKEGQNVTLSCEQNLNHDAMYWYRQDPGQGLRLIYYSQIVNDFQKGDIAEGYSVSREKKESFPLTVTSAQKNPTAFYLCASKSGPRRAFPFVLWQYFGPGTRLTVT.

The rearrangement links TRBV2 to TRBJ1-2; 9 bases agree with TRBD1. The ends lost 5 bases at V and 3 bases at J; junction bases unmatched: 7. The CDR3 has 15 residues. Germline values: CDR1 SNHLY, CDR2 FYNNEI. CDR3 loop: CASSTPGQGYYGYTF. The CDR3 bases are TGTGCCAGCAGTACCCCGGGACAGGGCTACTATGGCTACACCTTC. Together with reference TRBV2 and TRBJ1-2, the CDR3 gives the full variable domain: EPEVTQTPSHQVTQMGQEVILRCVPISNHLYFYWYRQILGQKVEFLVSFYNNEISEKSEIFDDQFSVERPDGSNFTLKIRSTKLEDSAMYFCASSTPGQGYYGYTFGSGTRLTVV.

The chain carries TRBV15 and TRBJ2-2; 10 bases line up with TRBD1. CDR1 is LNHNV and CDR2 is YYDKDF in the germline V gene (reference sequence). The CDR3 totals 15 residues. Germline trimming cut 0 bases from V and 6 bases from J; bases unmatched to any gene: 1. The CDR3 region is CATSREGTGAGELFF. Written as DNA, the CDR3 is TGTGCCACCAGCAGAGAGGGGACAGGGGCCGGGGAGCTGTTTTTT.

The CDR3, as DNA: TGTGCCACCAAGACCCAAGAGGGAGGCCCCTACGAGCAGTACTTC. Protein product: CATKTQEGGPYEQYF. This chain uses TRBV6-6 with TRBJ2-7; TRBD2 might be the D (6 bases). The CDR3 has 15 residues. Between the trimmed V and J ends, which lost 10 bases and 2 bases, there was a span of 21 bases. Germline V gives CDR1 MNHNY, CDR2 SVGAGI (reference sequence).

The chain recombines TRBV2 with TRBJ2-7; 9 positions agree with TRBD2. The ends lost 6 bases at V and 3 bases at J; junction bases unmatched: 3. The germline V gene encodes CDR1 SNHLY and CDR2 FYNNEI. CDR3 length: 13 amino acids. The CDR3 DNA is TGTGCCAGCAGGCTGACTAGCGGCTACGAGCAGTACTTC. The encoded protein is CASRLTSGYEQYF. The full variable domain, rest sourced from reference TRBV2 and TRBJ2-7, is EPEVTQTPSHQVTQMGQEVILRCVPISNHLYFYWYRQILGQKVEFLVSFYNNEISEKSEIFDDQFSVERPDGSNFTLKIRSTKLEDSAMYFCASRLTSGYEQYFGPGTRLTVT.

V gene TRBV2 combines with J gene TRBJ1-2; D not resolved. Deletions cut 7 bases from V and 0 bases from J, with 15 bases between. The germline CDR1 and CDR2 sequences are SNHLY and FYNNEI. This CDR3 has 15 amino acids. CDR3: CASTSESGPNYGYTF. CDR3 coding DNA: TGTGCCAGCACCAGCGAGTCAGGCCCTAACTATGGCTACACCTTC.

This chain connects TRBV6-5 to TRBJ2-3; D gene unclear. Germline CDR1 MNHEY, CDR2 SVGAGI. The CDR3 extends over 14 amino acids. The germline V and J ends were trimmed by 5 bases and 2 bases, with 11 bases remaining between them. The CDR3 region has the DNA TGTGCCAGCAGTCCGACGCGGAACACAGATACGCAGTATTTT. Translating gives CASSPTRNTDTQYF.